The T cell receptor (beta chain) under discussion was sequenced for a study of T cell responses to AZD1222 COVID-19 vaccine. Study results and limitations: The donors showed a predominance of white British ancestry and of females, with possible underestimation of clonal diversity. Two AZD1222 administrations were followed by greater Spike-specific TCR breadth and depth. Across spike, vaccine-associated CD4 TCRs were found, dominant at 160-218 and 743-854.

Assay: immunoSEQ multiplex PCR; the TCRdb copy retains only in-frame clones and omits some. The repertoire holds 160,000 or so clones, with less than 95% as singletons. Germline V gene data show CDR1 as SGHTS and CDR2 as YDEGEE. The CDR3 contains 15 residues. V lost 4 bases and J lost 5, with 15 bases in between. As regards this clone: Its cognate antigen is unknown.

This receptor was taken from an adult in good health. This sequence joins TRBV5-8 and TRBJ2-2, with D maybe TRBD1 (5 bases). Specimen: peripheral blood, collected on day 0 of AZD1222 vaccination. The CDR3 bases are TGTGCCAGCAGCCCCGCAGGGCGCCTAACCGGGGAGCTGTTTTTT. Translation: CASSPAGRLTGELFF.